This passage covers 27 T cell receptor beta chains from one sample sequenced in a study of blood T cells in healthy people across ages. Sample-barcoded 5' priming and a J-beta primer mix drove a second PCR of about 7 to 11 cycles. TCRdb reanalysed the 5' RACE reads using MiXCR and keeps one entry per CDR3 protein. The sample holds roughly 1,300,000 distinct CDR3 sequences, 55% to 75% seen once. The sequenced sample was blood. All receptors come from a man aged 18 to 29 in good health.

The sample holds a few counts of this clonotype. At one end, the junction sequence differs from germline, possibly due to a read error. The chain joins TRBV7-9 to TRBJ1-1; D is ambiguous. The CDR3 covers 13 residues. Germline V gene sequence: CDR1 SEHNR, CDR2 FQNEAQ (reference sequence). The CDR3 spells CATQVGVKTEAFF. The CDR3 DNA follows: TGTGCCACGCAAGTCGGGGTGAAGACTGAAGCTTTCTTT.

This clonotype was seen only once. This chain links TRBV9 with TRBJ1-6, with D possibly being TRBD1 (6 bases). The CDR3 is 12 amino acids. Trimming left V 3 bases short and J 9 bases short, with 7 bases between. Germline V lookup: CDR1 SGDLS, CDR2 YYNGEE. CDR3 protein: CASSAGVSPLHF. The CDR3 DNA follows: TGTGCCAGCAGCGCAGGGGTTTCACCCCTCCACTTT. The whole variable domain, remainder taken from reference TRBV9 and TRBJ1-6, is DSGVTQTPKHLITATGQRVTLRCSPRSGDLSVYWYQQSLDQGLQFLIQYYNGEERAKGNILERFSAQQFPDLHSELNLSSLELGDSALYFCASSAGVSPLHFGNGTRLTVT.

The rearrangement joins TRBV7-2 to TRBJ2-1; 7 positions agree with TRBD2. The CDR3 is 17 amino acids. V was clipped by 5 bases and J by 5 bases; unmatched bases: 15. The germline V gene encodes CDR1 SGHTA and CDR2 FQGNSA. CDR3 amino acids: CASSGAAYAAGDNEQFF. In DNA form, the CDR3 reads TGTGCCAGCAGCGGGGCAGCATACGCGGCGGGAGACAATGAGCAGTTCTTC.

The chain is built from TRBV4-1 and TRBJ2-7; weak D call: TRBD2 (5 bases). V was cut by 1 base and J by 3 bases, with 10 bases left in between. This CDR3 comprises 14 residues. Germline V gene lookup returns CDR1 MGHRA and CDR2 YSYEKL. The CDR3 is CASSQGGSRYEQYF. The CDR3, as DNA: TGCGCCAGCAGCCAAGGAGGGAGCCGCTACGAGCAGTACTTC.

This CDR3 reads CASRLSGGPNEQYF. The CDR3 DNA sequence: TGTGCCAGCAGACTTAGCGGGGGCCCCAATGAGCAGTACTTC. This sequence joins TRBV6-5 and TRBJ2-5; 9 bases line up with TRBD2. Germline CDR1 is MNHEY and CDR2 is SVGAGI. The CDR3 is 14 amino acids. V shed 6 bases, J shed 11 bases, and the junction held 13 bases outside the gene matches.

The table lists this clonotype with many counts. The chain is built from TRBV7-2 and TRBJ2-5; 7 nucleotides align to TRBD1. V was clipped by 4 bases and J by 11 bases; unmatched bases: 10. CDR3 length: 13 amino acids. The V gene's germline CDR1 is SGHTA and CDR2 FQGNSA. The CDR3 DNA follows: TGTGCCAGCAGCTCCAGACAGGGCGGAGAGCAGTACTTC. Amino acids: CASSSRQGGEQYF.

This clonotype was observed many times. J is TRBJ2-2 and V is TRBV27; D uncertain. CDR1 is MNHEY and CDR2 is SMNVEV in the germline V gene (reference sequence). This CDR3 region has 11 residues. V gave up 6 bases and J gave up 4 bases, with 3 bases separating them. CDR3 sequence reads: CASRGTGELFF. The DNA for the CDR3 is TGTGCCAGCAGGGGCACCGGGGAGCTGTTTTTT.

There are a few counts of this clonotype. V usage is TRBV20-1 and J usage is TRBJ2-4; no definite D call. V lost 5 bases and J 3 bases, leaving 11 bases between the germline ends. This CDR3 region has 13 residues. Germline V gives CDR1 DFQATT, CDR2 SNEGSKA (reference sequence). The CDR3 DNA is TGCAGTGCTTTCGCGCAGAACAAAAACATTCAGTACTTC. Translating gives CSAFAQNKNIQYF.

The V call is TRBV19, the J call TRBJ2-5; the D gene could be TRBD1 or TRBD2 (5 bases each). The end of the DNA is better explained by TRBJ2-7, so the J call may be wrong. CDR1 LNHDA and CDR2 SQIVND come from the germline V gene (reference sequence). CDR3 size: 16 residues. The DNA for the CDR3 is TGTGCCAGTAGTATCTTCCACGGGACGAAGCTCGACGAGCAGTACTTC. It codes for CASSIFHGTKLDEQYF.

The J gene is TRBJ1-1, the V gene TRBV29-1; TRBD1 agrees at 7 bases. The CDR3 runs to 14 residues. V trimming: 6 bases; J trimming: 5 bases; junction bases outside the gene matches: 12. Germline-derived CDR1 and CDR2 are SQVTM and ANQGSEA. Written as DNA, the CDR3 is TGCAGCGTAGCAGCTTGGGACAGTGGGACTGAAGCTTTCTTT. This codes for CSVAAWDSGTEAFF. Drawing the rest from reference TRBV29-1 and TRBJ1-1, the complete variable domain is SAVISQKPSRDICQRGTSLTIQCQVDSQVTMMFWYRQQPGQSLTLIATANQGSEATYESGFVIDKFPISRPNLTFSTLTVSNMSPEDSSIYLCSVAAWDSGTEAFFGQGTRLTVV.

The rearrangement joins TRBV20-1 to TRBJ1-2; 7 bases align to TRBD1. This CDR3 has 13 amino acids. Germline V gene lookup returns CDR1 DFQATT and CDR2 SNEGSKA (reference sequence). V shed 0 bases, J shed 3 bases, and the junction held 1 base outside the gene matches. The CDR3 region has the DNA TGCAGTGCTAGAGATCAGGGGGACTATGGCTACACCTTC. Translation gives CSARDQGDYGYTF.

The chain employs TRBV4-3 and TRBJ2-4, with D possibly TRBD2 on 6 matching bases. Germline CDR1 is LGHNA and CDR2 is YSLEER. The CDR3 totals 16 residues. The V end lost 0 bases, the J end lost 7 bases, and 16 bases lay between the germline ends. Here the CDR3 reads CASSQDRGGAGNIQYF. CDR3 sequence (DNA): TGCGCCAGCAGCCAAGATCGTGGAGGGGCAGGGAACATTCAGTACTTC.

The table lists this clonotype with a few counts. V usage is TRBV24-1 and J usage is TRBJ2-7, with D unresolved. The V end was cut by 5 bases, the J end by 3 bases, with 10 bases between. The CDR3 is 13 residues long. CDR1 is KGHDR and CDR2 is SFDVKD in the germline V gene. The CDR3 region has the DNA TGTGCCACCAGTGGGAGAGTGATCTACGAGCAGTACTTC. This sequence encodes CATSGRVIYEQYF.

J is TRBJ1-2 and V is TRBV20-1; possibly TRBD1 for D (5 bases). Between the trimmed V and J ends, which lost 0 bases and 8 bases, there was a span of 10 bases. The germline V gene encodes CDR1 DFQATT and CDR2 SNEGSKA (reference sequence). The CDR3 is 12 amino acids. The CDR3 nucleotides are TGCAGTGCTAGAGACAACAGGCACGGCTACACCTTC. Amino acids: CSARDNRHGYTF.

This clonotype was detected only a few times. The CDR3 DNA reads as TGTGCCAGCAGCTCCCTCCCTAATACAGGGGACGAGCAGTACTTC. Amino acid sequence: CASSSLPNTGDEQYF. V is TRBV11-2 and J is TRBJ2-7; TRBD1 agrees at 7 bases. The V segment lost 4 bases and the J segment 5 bases; nucleotides outside the gene matches: 11. The CDR3 covers 15 residues. Germline values: CDR1 SGHAT, CDR2 FQNNGV.

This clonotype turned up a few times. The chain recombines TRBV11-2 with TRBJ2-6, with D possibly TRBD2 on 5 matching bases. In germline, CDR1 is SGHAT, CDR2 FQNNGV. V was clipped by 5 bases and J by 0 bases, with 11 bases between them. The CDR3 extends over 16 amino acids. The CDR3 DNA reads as TGTGCCAGCAGCAATACCGGGAACTCTGGGGCCAACGTCCTGACTTTC. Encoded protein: CASSNTGNSGANVLTF.

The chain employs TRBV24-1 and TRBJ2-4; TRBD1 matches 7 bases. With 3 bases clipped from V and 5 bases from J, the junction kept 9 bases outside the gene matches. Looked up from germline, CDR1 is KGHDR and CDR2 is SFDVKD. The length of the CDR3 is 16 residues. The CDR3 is CATSDSPRTGQNIQYF. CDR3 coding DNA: TGTGCCACCAGTGATAGCCCCCGGACAGGACAAAACATTCAGTACTTC.

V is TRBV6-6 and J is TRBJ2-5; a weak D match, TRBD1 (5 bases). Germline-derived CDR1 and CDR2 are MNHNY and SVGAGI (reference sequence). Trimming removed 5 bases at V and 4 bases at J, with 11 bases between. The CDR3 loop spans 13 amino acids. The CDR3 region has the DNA TGTGCCAGCAGTGACAGACAGCGAGAGACCCAGTACTTC. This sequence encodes CASSDRQRETQYF.

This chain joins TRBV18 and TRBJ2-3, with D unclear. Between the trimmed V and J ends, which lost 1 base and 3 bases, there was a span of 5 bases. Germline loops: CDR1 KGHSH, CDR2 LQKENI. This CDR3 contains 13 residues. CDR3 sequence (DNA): TGTGCCAGCTCACCACTTCAAACAGATACGCAGTATTTT. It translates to CASSPLQTDTQYF.

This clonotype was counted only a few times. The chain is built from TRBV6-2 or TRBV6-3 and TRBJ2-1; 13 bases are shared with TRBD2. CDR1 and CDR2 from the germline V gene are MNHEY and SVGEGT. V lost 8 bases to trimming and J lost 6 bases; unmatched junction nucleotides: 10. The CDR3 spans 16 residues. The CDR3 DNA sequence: TGTGCCAGCCGACCCGGACTAGCGGGAGTAAGCAATGAGCAGTTCTTC. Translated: CASRPGLAGVSNEQFF.

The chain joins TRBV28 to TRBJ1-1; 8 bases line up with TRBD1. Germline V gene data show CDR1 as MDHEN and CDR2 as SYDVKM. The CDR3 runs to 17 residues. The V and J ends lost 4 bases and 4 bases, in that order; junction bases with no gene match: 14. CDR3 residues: CASSSIGQGLMGTEAFF. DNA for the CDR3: TGTGCCAGCAGTTCAATCGGACAGGGCCTGATGGGCACTGAAGCTTTCTTT.

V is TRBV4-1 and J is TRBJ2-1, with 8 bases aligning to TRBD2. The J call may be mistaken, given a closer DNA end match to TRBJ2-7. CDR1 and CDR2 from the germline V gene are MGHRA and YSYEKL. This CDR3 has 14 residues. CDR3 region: CASSQDAGGAEQYF. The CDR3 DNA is TGCGCCAGCAGCCAAGATGCGGGGGGCGCTGAGCAGTACTTC.

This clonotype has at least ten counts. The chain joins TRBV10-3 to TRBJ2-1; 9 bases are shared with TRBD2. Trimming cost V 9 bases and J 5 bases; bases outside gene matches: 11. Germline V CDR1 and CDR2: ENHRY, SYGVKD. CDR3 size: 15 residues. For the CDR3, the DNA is TGTGCCATTCAAGATAGCGGGGGCAGGAACAATGAGCAGTTCTTC. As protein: CAIQDSGGRNNEQFF.

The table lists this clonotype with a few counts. The CDR3 region is CASSQEGASPQYF. CDR3 bases: TGCGCCAGCAGCCAAGAAGGTGCCAGTCCTCAGTACTTC. The chain combines TRBV4-1 with TRBJ2-4; no clear D gene. This CDR3 has 13 residues. The V gene lost 0 bases and the J gene lost 12 bases, with 12 bases spanning the gap. From germline, CDR1 is MGHRA and CDR2 YSYEKL.

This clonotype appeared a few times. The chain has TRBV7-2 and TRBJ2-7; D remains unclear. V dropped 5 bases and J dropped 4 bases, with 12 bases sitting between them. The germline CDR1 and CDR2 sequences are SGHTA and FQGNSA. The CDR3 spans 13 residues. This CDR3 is CASSPEVHYEQYF. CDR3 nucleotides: TGTGCCAGCAGCCCAGAGGTCCATTACGAGCAGTACTTC. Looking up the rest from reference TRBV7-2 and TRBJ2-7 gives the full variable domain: GAGVSQSPSNKVTEKGKDVELRCDPISGHTALYWYRQSLGQGLEFLIYFQGNSAPDKSGLPSDRFSAERTGGSVSTLTIQRTQQEDSAVYLCASSPEVHYEQYFGPGTRLTVT.

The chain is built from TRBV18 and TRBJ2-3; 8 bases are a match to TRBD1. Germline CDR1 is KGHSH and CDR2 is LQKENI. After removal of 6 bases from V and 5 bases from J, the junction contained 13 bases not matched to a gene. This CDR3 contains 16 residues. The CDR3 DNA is TGTGCCAGCTCGCCTCGACAGGGGATTGTAGGAGATACGCAGTATTTT. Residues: CASSPRQGIVGDTQYF.

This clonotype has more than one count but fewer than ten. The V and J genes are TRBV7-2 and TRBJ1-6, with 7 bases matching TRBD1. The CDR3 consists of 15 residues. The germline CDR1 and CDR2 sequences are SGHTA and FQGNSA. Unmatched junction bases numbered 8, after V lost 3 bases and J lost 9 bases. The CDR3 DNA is TGTGCCAGCAGCTTGCCCGGCCAGGGGGGTTCACCCCTCCACTTT. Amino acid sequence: CASSLPGQGGSPLHF.